This TCR beta chain was found in a study of T cell changes during pregnancy in multiple sclerosis. This clone was detected only a few times. The CDR3 runs 15 residues. The ends lost 3 bases at V and 4 bases at J; junction bases unmatched: 4. CDR1 and CDR2 (germline): SNHLY, FYNNEI. Assay used: immunoSEQ multiplex PCR; TCRdb lists only in-frame clones, some missing. Among tens of thousands of clones, 94% were seen once, and the ten largest hold around 0.84%. This receptor was obtained from a female donor with multiple sclerosis, enrolled in a pregnancy study. J is TRBJ1-5 and V is TRBV2; 9 positions match TRBD1. The sequencing used peripheral blood, collected in the third trimester of pregnancy. The CDR3 protein is CASSEYGTGNQPQHF. The CDR3 region has the DNA TGTGCCAGCAGTGAGTACGGGACAGGGAATCAGCCCCAGCATTTT. Combining the CDR3 with reference TRBV2 and TRBJ1-5 gives the whole variable domain EPEVTQTPSHQVTQMGQEVILRCVPISNHLYFYWYRQILGQKVEFLVSFYNNEISEKSEIFDDQFSVERPDGSNFTLKIRSTKLEDSAMYFCASSEYGTGNQPQHFGDGTRLSIL.